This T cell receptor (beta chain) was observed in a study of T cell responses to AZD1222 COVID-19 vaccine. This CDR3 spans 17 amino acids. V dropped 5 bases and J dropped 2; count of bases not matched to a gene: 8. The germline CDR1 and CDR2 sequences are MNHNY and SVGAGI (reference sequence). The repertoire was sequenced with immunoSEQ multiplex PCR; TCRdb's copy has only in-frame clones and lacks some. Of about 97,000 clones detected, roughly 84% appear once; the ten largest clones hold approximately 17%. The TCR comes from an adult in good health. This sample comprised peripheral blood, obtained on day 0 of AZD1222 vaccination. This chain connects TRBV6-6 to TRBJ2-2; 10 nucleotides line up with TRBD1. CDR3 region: CASSPQDRGFNTGELFF. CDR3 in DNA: TGTGCCAGCAGTCCCCAGGACAGGGGGTTCAACACCGGGGAGCTGTTTTTT.